A selection of T cell receptor beta chains follows, all from one sample in a study of response to subunit inactivated influenza vaccine. TCRdb re-called the RT-PCR reads through MiXCR, storing one row per CDR3 protein. Among 650,000 to 800,000 distinct CDR3 sequences listed, roughly 14% were seen once. This specimen was PBMCs from blood, taken 14 days before vaccination. The receptors were gathered from a man aged 50 or older who received an inactivated influenza vaccine. Each CDR3 is given with its conserved first and last residue. Fields, in order: D gene, V gene, CDR3 protein. D genes are given only for firm matches.

>.|TRBV20-1
CSASDTVYSNQPQHF
>.|TRBV5-4
CASSLVRGTSNEQFF
>.|TRBV7-9
CASSLRGSTYNEQFF
>TRBD2|TRBV20-1
CSARDTSGGADEQFF
>.|TRBV5-1
CASRPLANTEAFF
>TRBD2|TRBV9
CASSVEPLAGADNEQFF
>.|TRBV7-6
CASSSYTGTQYF
>TRBD1|TRBV24-1
CATSDPDWTGGPSTQYF
>.|TRBV5-1
CASSLFSGDQPQHF
>TRBD1|TRBV28
CASSQGTGVDGYTF
>TRBD1|TRBV20-1
CSASAGGYSNQPQHF
>TRBD2|TRBV5-1
CASSFLAGGSDYNYEQYF
>TRBD1|TRBV6-6
CASSYSRQGEVAFF
>.|TRBV30
CAWSGRDGDTQYF
>.|TRBV15
CATSRSRDQETQYF
>.|TRBV6-1
CASSDMISGANVLTF
>TRBD2|TRBV18
CASSRTSGGLTTDTQYF
>.|TRBV20-1
CSAPGLTASTDTQYF
>.|TRBV18
CASSRGTANTEAFF
>.|TRBV18
CASSPLGPPSEQYF
>TRBD1|TRBV6-1
CASSQQGKNTEAFF
>.|TRBV27
CASRRGADTQYF
>TRBD1|TRBV28
CASRLGQLRRTEAFF
>.|TRBV2
CASSDSGNPQETQYF
>.|TRBV9
CASSVGRGNYGYTF
>TRBD1|TRBV29-1
CSVEGTGTSYEQYF
>.|TRBV3-1
CASSQGGRNQPQHF
>.|TRBV6-1
CASSERLFVVF
>TRBD2|TRBV5-1
CASTSLAGGLKDTQYF
>.|TRBV5-8
CASSGAASYEQYF
>.|TRBV4-3
CASSRQRDTGELFF
>TRBD1|TRBV27
CASSTRTGEDTGELFF
>.|TRBV4-3
CASSPWVDGANVLTF
>.|TRBV4-1
CASSQDLRGYTF
>.|TRBV6-2/TRBV6-3
CASSSRGTYGYTF
>TRBD2|TRBV11-2
CASSLDGLARTDTQYF
>.|TRBV18
CASSPPNQGYQETQYF
>.|TRBV5-1
CASTSGGYYEQYF
>TRBD2|TRBV3-1
CASSPYLSGGTDTQYF
>TRBD2|TRBV7-6
CASSAARLAGGSVSTDTQYF
>.|TRBV6-2/TRBV6-3
CASSYVNSQETQYF
>.|TRBV4-3
CASSQDYRNLAGNTIYF
>.|TRBV25-1
CASSEWETSETQYF
>TRBD2|TRBV20-1
CSARPRTSGSLPDTQYF
>.|TRBV9
CASTPTGAAGTDTQYF
>TRBD1|TRBV9
CASSVAGGNYGYTF
>.|TRBV12-3/TRBV12-4
CASKGKTYEQYF
>.|TRBV9
CASSSHLRTDTQYF
>.|TRBV5-6
CASSLAGSPPTDTQYF
>.|TRBV4-2
CASSQDLRVSDTQYF
>TRBD1|TRBV14
CASSQDLPDRGGSYNEQFF
>TRBD1|TRBV28
CASSLRGQRKGSYEQYF
>TRBD1|TRBV12-3/TRBV12-4
CASSLLGQGADEQFF
>.|TRBV5-6
CASSLVLGQVNEQFF
>TRBD2|TRBV4-3
CASSHVGLAGGNEQFF
>TRBD1|TRBV20-1
CSASDWDRDFQETQYF
>TRBD2|TRBV4-1
CASARTSGGYSYNEQFF
>TRBD1|TRBV25-1
CASSPGQEGTEAFF
>TRBD1|TRBV3-1
CASSQFRDRGYEQYF
>.|TRBV12-3/TRBV12-4
CASSPGHQNTEAFF